This TCR beta chain was sequenced in a study of shared clonotypes between healthy human individuals. Whole-study context: Researchers assigned three CD4 naive, three CD4 memory, two CD8 naive and one CD8 memory plate to each donor.

V lost 1 base to trimming and J lost 0 bases, with 6 bases between them. Germline CDR1 reads SGHNT; CDR2 reads YENEEA. This CDR3 has 14 amino acids. Profiling relied on immunoSEQ multiplex PCR, and the TCRdb table lists in-frame clones only, not all of them. The sample includes around 2,000,000 clones, roughly 94% of them seen just once. Regarding this clone: The same CDR3 is also encoded by other DNA sequences in this sample.

This clonotype was obtained from a man aged 18 to 29 in good health. The sequenced sample was naive CD4+ T cells sorted from blood. As for subset: CD45RA+ positively selected. This rearrangement joins TRBV11-3 to TRBJ1-1; a weak D match, TRBD1 (5 bases). The DNA for the CDR3 is TGTGCCAGCAGCTTAGGGGGGTTGAACACTGAAGCTTTCTTT. Translated, it gives CASSLGGLNTEAFF.